Listed below are T cell receptor beta chains from one sample, sequenced in a study of shared clonotypes between healthy human individuals. Data came from immunoSEQ multiplex PCR; TCRdb stores just in-frame clones and leaves some out. The sample records roughly 1,100,000 clones, under 80% being singletons. Sequencing input: memory CD4+ T cells sorted from blood. These receptors all stem from a man aged 18 to 35 in good health. CDR3s include the opening cysteine and the closing phenylalanine or tryptophan. Each record gives: clone size, J gene, V gene, D gene, CDR3 protein, CDR3 DNA. A D gene is named only where the DNA matches it firmly. Size is omitted from some rows. Given values are once, few, many or a class for expanded clones.

>few|TRBJ2-2|TRBV4-1|.
CASSQMGGDTGELFF
TGCGCCAGCAGCCAAATGGGGGGAGACACCGGGGAGCTGTTTTTT
>.|TRBJ2-5|TRBV7-2|.
CASRTSGSYQETQYF
TGTGCCAGCAGGACAAGCGGATCGTACCAAGAGACCCAGTACTTC
>few|TRBJ1-1|TRBV4-1|.
CASSQVSPLATEAFF
TGCGCCAGCAGCCAAGTGTCACCGCTGGCAACTGAAGCTTTCTTT
>once|TRBJ1-6|TRBV19|.
CASSDNRNPPLHF
TGTGCCAGTAGTGACAACAGGAATCCGCCCCTCCACTTT
>.|TRBJ1-6|TRBV7-3|.
CASSLLQANSPLHF
TGTGCCAGCAGCTTATTACAGGCTAATTCACCCCTCCACTTT
>once|TRBJ2-2|TRBV6-1|.
CASSLTESNTGELFF
TGTGCCAGCAGCCTAACAGAGTCGAACACCGGGGAGCTGTTTTTT
>.|TRBJ2-7|TRBV7-2|.
CASSPSMSSYEQYF
TGTGCCAGCAGCCCTTCTATGAGCTCCTACGAGCAGTACTTC
>.|TRBJ2-1|TRBV6-5|.
CASRQTLSSYNEQFF
TGTGCCAGCAGACAGACTCTCAGCTCCTACAATGAGCAGTTCTTC
>once|TRBJ2-2|TRBV5-4|.
CASSPIPWAGNTGELFF
TGTGCCAGCAGCCCCATACCCTGGGCCGGGAACACCGGGGAGCTGTTTTTT
>.|TRBJ2-1|TRBV6-4|TRBD2
CASSVRSGGGLEQFF
TGTGCCAGCAGTGTTCGAAGCGGGGGGGGTTTAGAGCAGTTCTTC
>.|TRBJ2-1|TRBV6-1|.
CASSEGDEQFF
TGTGCCAGCAGTGAAGGAGATGAGCAGTTCTTC
>few|TRBJ1-1|TRBV7-2|.
CASSSLFGNTEAFF
TGTGCCAGCAGCTCGCTTTTTGGGAACACTGAAGCTTTCTTT
>.|TRBJ2-7|TRBV5-1|TRBD1
CASSPQAGQGYEQYF
TGCGCCAGCTCTCCCCAGGCTGGACAGGGCTACGAGCAGTACTTC
>.|TRBJ2-7|TRBV2|.
CASSDPGLTLVQYF
TGTGCCAGCAGTGATCCGGGACTGACGTTAGTGCAGTACTTC
>once|TRBJ1-2|TRBV6-6|.
CASSYLEAYGYTF
TGTGCCAGCAGTTACCTGGAGGCGTATGGCTACACCTTC
>.|TRBJ2-2|TRBV29-1|TRBD2
CSVEGLAGNTGELFF
TGCAGCGTTGAGGGACTAGCGGGGAACACCGGGGAGCTGTTTTTT
>.|TRBJ2-7|TRBV7-2|TRBD2
CASSLASGTSYEQYF
TGTGCCAGCAGCTTAGCTAGCGGGACCTCCTACGAGCAGTACTTC
>.|TRBJ1-6|TRBV5-5|.
CASSPDSSRGSPLHF
TGTGCCAGCAGTCCCGACAGTTCACGAGGTTCACCCCTCCACTTT
>.|TRBJ2-1|TRBV5-4|.
CASSPGGETYNEQFF
TGTGCCAGCAGCCCCGGCGGGGAAACCTACAATGAGCAGTTCTTC
>.|TRBJ1-5|TRBV2|TRBD1
CASRGTGNSNQPQHF
TGTGCCAGCAGGGGGACAGGGAATAGCAATCAGCCCCAGCATTTT
>.|TRBJ2-3|TRBV7-9|.
CASSLFRDLTDTQYF
TGTGCCAGCAGCTTATTCAGGGACCTCACAGATACGCAGTATTTT
>.|TRBJ2-5|TRBV4-3|TRBD2
CASSQDLGLAVRQETQYF
TGCGCCAGCAGCCAAGATTTGGGACTAGCGGTTCGTCAAGAGACCCAGTACTTC
>.|TRBJ2-3|TRBV19|TRBD2
CASSRLAGDTDTQYF
TGTGCCAGTAGCAGACTAGCGGGGGACACAGATACGCAGTATTTT
>once|TRBJ1-6|TRBV10-3|.
CAISRDTNNSPLHF
TGTGCCATCAGCCGGGACACAAATAATTCACCCCTCCACTTT
>few|TRBJ1-1|TRBV30|.
CAWSVSGDAFF
TGTGCCTGGAGTGTATCAGGGGACGCTTTCTTT
>.|TRBJ2-1|TRBV10-1|TRBD2
CASSVTGTSGVEQFF
TGCGCCAGCAGTGTAACCGGGACTAGCGGGGTTGAGCAGTTCTTC
>once|TRBJ2-7|TRBV18|.
CASSLTGLSSYEQYF
TGTGCCAGCTCACTCACCGGCCTTAGCTCCTACGAGCAGTACTTC
>.|TRBJ2-7|TRBV7-9|.
CASSPSYEQYF
TGTGCCAGCAGCCCATCTTACGAGCAGTACTTC
>few|TRBJ2-1|TRBV13|TRBD2
CASSSEWTSGRSGAYNEQFF
TGTGCCAGCAGCTCTGAGTGGACTAGCGGGAGATCGGGGGCCTACAATGAGCAGTTCTTC
>.|TRBJ2-7|TRBV2|.
CASSLRGLHGEYF
TGTGCCAGCAGTCTGCGGGGACTGCATGGGGAGTACTTC
>.|TRBJ1-4|TRBV5-1|.
CASSSGRTTNEKLFF
TGCGCCAGCAGCTCGGGACGGACAACTAATGAAAAACTGTTTTTT
>.|TRBJ1-1|TRBV9|TRBD1
CASSDPIPILGQGNGQNTEAFF
TGTGCCAGCAGCGATCCAATCCCGATATTGGGACAGGGGAATGGGCAAAACACTGAAGCTTTCTTT
>.|TRBJ1-1|TRBV28|.
CASFRRVAFF
TGTGCCAGCTTCCGGAGGGTGGCTTTCTTT
>.|TRBJ2-1|TRBV28|.
CASSLRDEQFF
TGTGCCAGCAGTCTGAGGGATGAGCAGTTCTTC
>.|TRBJ2-7|TRBV10-1|.
CASSESIGTYEQYF
TGCGCCAGCAGTGAGTCGATAGGGACCTACGAGCAGTACTTC
>.|TRBJ2-7|TRBV28|TRBD1
CASSSPGGYEQYF
TGTGCCAGCAGTTCCCCAGGGGGCTACGAGCAGTACTTC
>.|TRBJ2-7|TRBV2|.
CASSVDGGYEQYF
TGTGCCAGCAGTGTGGATGGGGGCTACGAGCAGTACTTC
>once|TRBJ1-1|TRBV29-1|.
CSVLTPGVAFF
TGCAGCGTTCTTACACCTGGGGTAGCTTTCTTT
>.|TRBJ1-6|TRBV11-2|.
CASSSAEGGGRSPLHF
TGTGCCAGCAGCTCAGCGGAGGGCGGGGGGAGATCACCCCTCCACTTT
>.|TRBJ1-5|TRBV19|TRBD1
CASSVTGESNQPQHF
TGTGCCAGTAGTGTAACAGGGGAGAGCAATCAGCCCCAGCATTTT
>many|TRBJ2-1|TRBV2|.
CASSEGNHNEQFF
TGTGCCAGCAGTGAGGGTAATCACAATGAGCAGTTCTTC
>.|TRBJ2-3|TRBV28|TRBD2
CASSLGLAPSTDTQYF
TGTGCCAGCAGTTTGGGACTAGCGCCGAGCACAGATACGCAGTATTTT
>.|TRBJ1-5|TRBV30|.
CAWKGGNPHQPQHF
TGTGCCTGGAAGGGGGGCAATCCACATCAGCCCCAGCATTTT
>.|TRBJ2-1|TRBV7-9|.
CASSLKRADEQFF
TGTGCCAGCAGCTTGAAAAGGGCCGATGAGCAGTTCTTC
>.|TRBJ2-5|TRBV19|TRBD1
CASSTSGGLSTQYF
TGTGCCAGTAGTACCTCAGGGGGTTTATCGACCCAGTACTTC
>.|TRBJ1-6|TRBV10-1|.
CASSDQGFSPLHF
TGCGCCAGCAGTGATCAAGGGTTTTCACCCCTCCACTTT
>many|TRBJ1-1|TRBV30|.
CAWSVRRELAFF
TGTGCCTGGAGTGTACGTCGGGAGCTGGCTTTCTTT
>.|TRBJ2-3|TRBV7-9|.
CASSLDQGDTQYF
TGTGCCAGCAGCTTAGATCAGGGGGATACGCAGTATTTT
>.|TRBJ2-7|TRBV10-3|.
CATQGTSYEQYF
TGTGCCACCCAGGGGACTTCCTACGAGCAGTACTTC
>.|TRBJ2-2|TRBV4-1|.
CASSQVRTANTGELFF
TGCGCCAGCAGCCAAGTAAGGACAGCGAACACCGGGGAGCTGTTTTTT
>.|TRBJ1-2|TRBV10-3|TRBD1
CATGQGDSGGYTF
TGTGCCACCGGACAGGGGGATTCGGGTGGCTACACCTTC
>.|TRBJ1-1|TRBV28|.
CASSTQTSGAFF
TGTGCCAGCAGTACCCAGACAAGCGGGGCTTTCTTT
>.|TRBJ1-1|TRBV27|TRBD1
CASSLSDRGDTEAFF
TGTGCCAGCAGCCTCTCGGACAGGGGGGACACTGAAGCTTTCTTT
>.|TRBJ2-7|TRBV5-4|TRBD1
CASSSRTGAKLSYEQYF
TGTGCCAGCAGCTCCCGGACAGGGGCGAAACTCTCCTACGAGCAGTACTTC
>.|TRBJ1-4|TRBV4-2|.
CASSQRTATNEKLFF
TGTGCCAGCAGCCAGAGGACAGCAACTAATGAAAAACTGTTTTTT
>.|TRBJ2-1|TRBV11-2|.
CASSSNRVGEQFF
TGTGCCAGCAGCTCCAACAGGGTAGGTGAGCAGTTCTTC
>.|TRBJ2-7|TRBV11-2|.
CASRRSSYEQYF
TGTGCCAGCAGGCGGAGCTCCTACGAGCAGTACTTC
>.|TRBJ2-3|TRBV5-4|.
CASSLGPGRDTQYF
TGTGCCAGCAGCTTGGGTCCGGGCAGAGATACGCAGTATTTT
>few|TRBJ1-1|TRBV5-1|.
CASSLGQTMNTEAFF
TGCGCCAGCAGCTTGGGTCAAACAATGAACACTGAAGCTTTCTTT
>.|TRBJ2-3|TRBV6-5|.
CASNRRTVTDTQYF
TGTGCCAGCAATCGCCGGACAGTCACAGATACGCAGTATTTT